These T cell receptor beta chains were read from a single sample in a study of shared clonotypes between healthy human individuals. Assay used: immunoSEQ multiplex PCR; TCRdb lists only in-frame clones, some missing. The table includes about 680,000 clones, more than 70% detected once. Sequenced material: memory CD4+ T cells sorted from blood. Receptors were obtained from a woman aged 30 to 39 in good health. Both conserved end residues are part of each CDR3. A D gene is named only where the DNA matches it firmly. Clone size is stated in some rows and not others, as once, few, many or a class when expanded.

TRBV27	TRBJ2-7	.	14	.	TGTGCCAGCAGTTTTACTGAGGGACCCTACGAGCAGTACTTC	CASSFTEGPYEQYF
TRBV5-1	TRBJ2-5	few	13	.	TGCGCCAGCAGCCTTGGGGAAGGGGAGACCCAGTACTTC	CASSLGEGETQYF
TRBV5-1	TRBJ2-3	.	17	TRBD2	TGCGCCAGCAGCTTGGCAGGGCTAGCGGTGGGGACAGATACGCAGTATTTT	CASSLAGLAVGTDTQYF
TRBV19	TRBJ2-1	.	17	TRBD2	TGTGCCAGTAGTTCTAGACCGGGACTAGCGGGAAACAATGAGCAGTTCTTC	CASSSRPGLAGNNEQFF
TRBV5-8	TRBJ2-7	few	20	TRBD2	TGTGCCAGCAGCTTGGCCGGAGGTAGCGGGAGACATTGGGTTGCCTACGAGCAGTACTTC	CASSLAGGSGRHWVAYEQYF
TRBV21-1	TRBJ2-7	.	14	.	TGTGCCAGCGGAATTGAGGACAGGTCCTACGAGCAGTACTTC	CASGIEDRSYEQYF
TRBV19	TRBJ2-1	once	15	TRBD1	TGTGCCAGTAGTGGGGGGACAGGGGCCTACAATGAGCAGTTCTTC	CASSGGTGAYNEQFF
TRBV7-2	TRBJ1-3	once	13	.	TGTGCCAGCAGCTTATACAGGGCTGACACCATATATTTT	CASSLYRADTIYF
TRBV5-8	TRBJ1-4	.	15	.	TGTGCCAGCAGCTTGGTAACAGCAACTAATGAAAAACTGTTTTTT	CASSLVTATNEKLFF
TRBV5-1	TRBJ1-4	.	16	.	TGCGCCAGCAGCTTGGGTACCGACGGCAATATTGAAAAACTGTTTTTT	CASSLGTDGNIEKLFF
TRBV29-1	TRBJ1-5	.	13	.	TGCAGCGCGACAGTGGATAGCAATCAGCCCCAGCATTTT	CSATVDSNQPQHF
TRBV6-4	TRBJ2-1	.	16	.	TGTGCCAGCAGTGAGCGAGCAGGACGCTCCTACAATGAGCAGTTCTTC	CASSERAGRSYNEQFF
TRBV19	TRBJ1-5	.	15	.	TGTGCCAGTAGTATTGGTTCCAGACGCAATCAGCCCCAGCATTTT	CASSIGSRRNQPQHF
TRBV7-2	TRBJ2-3	.	19	TRBD2	TGTGCCAGCAGCTTAGCGCTCTTGCCGGGACTAGCGGGAGGGGACACGCAGTATTTT	CASSLALLPGLAGGDTQYF
TRBV6-4	TRBJ2-3	.	17	TRBD1	TGTGCCAGCAGTTACTCGACAGGGCAGGGCCTCACAGATACGCAGTATTTT	CASSYSTGQGLTDTQYF
TRBV30	TRBJ1-6	.	14	.	TGTGCCTGGGACACCGGGACGAGGAATTCACCCCTCCACTTT	CAWDTGTRNSPLHF
TRBV28	TRBJ1-1	.	15	TRBD1	TGTGCCAGCAGTCCGATGCTTGGACAGGGCAGAGAAGCTTTCTTT	CASSPMLGQGREAFF
TRBV5-1	TRBJ2-7	.	17	TRBD2	TGCGCCAGCAGCTCGACTCTAGCGGGAGGGACAGTCTACGAGCAGTACTTC	CASSSTLAGGTVYEQYF
TRBV21-1	TRBJ2-1	few	16	.	TGTGCCAGCAGTCTAATAACGGGGACAGATAACAATGAGCAGTTCTTC	CASSLITGTDNNEQFF
TRBV19	TRBJ2-1	.	14	.	TGTGCCAGTACCTCCGGGACCAGGTCATGGGAGCAGTTCTTC	CASTSGTRSWEQFF
TRBV27	TRBJ2-2	.	15	TRBD2	TGTGCCAGCAGCGCGGGACTAGCGGGAGTCGGGGAGCTGTTTTTT	CASSAGLAGVGELFF
TRBV9	TRBJ2-5	.	16	TRBD2	TGTGCCAGCAGCGTAGGTGTAGCGGGAGTTGGGGAGACCCAGTACTTC	CASSVGVAGVGETQYF
TRBV29-1	TRBJ1-1	.	10	.	TGCAGCGTGCGGACGAATGAAGCTTTCTTT	CSVRTNEAFF
TRBV19	TRBJ1-2	.	13	.	TGTGCCAGTAGTATAGTCATGGACTCGGGCTACACCTTC	CASSIVMDSGYTF
TRBV21-1	TRBJ2-2	.	17	.	TGTGCCAGCAGCAAAGCTCTCCGGGACGACACTACCGGGGAGCTGTTTTTT	CASSKALRDDTTGELFF
TRBV19	TRBJ1-5	few	13	.	TGTGCCAGTAGCACCCAAAGAGATCAGCCCCAGCATTTT	CASSTQRDQPQHF
TRBV5-1	TRBJ2-5	once	14	TRBD2	TGCGCCAGCAGCTTGGCGGGAGGGCCGGAGACCCAGTACTTC	CASSLAGGPETQYF
TRBV23-1	TRBJ2-3	once	15	TRBD1	TGCGCCAGCAGTCCTCGGACAGGGTTGAGAGATACGCAGTATTTT	CASSPRTGLRDTQYF
TRBV5-1	TRBJ2-5	.	13	TRBD1	TGCGCCAGCAGCGACAGGGTTATGGAGACCCAGTACTTC	CASSDRVMETQYF
TRBV27	TRBJ1-5	.	15	.	TGTGCCAGCAGCCGGCGGGAGGGGCAGGATCAGCCCCAGCATTTT	CASSRREGQDQPQHF